This T cell receptor (beta chain) is from a study of robustness of blood B and T cell sequencing (dated by TCRdb to the late 2010s). Regarding the research as a whole: The study aimed to determine how much peripheral blood is needed to reliably characterize an individual's TCRbeta and IgG repertoires. As technical replicates, two replicate TCRbeta cDNA libraries were made from one shared RNA pool taken from a single 10 ml draw. TCRbeta and IgG repertoires were quantified in each of the 9 to 10 independently drawn blood samples.

mRNA, which captures expressed receptors, was used instead of genomic DNA for quantification of TCRbeta repertoires. Leukocytes from the buffy coat were collected into Trizol, and RNA was extracted using the Direct-zol RNA MiniPrep Plus kit with no cell sorting. EDTA blood tubes were centrifuged immediately at 4°C to separate plasma, buffy coat and red blood cells. Receptor amplification or capture employed PCR. The data were produced on an Illumina MiSeq. SMARTScribe reverse transcriptase and a 5' template-switch oligo, by which a universal priming site was added, were used for cDNA synthesis. Each cDNA molecule was tagged by a 12-nucleotide random unique molecular identifier (UMI) carried on the template-switch oligo. Chain-specific reverse primers targeted TCRbeta transcripts during reverse transcription. Uracil DNA glycosylase treatment removed residual template-switch adapters, and cDNA was purified with a Qiagen MinElute kit. The first PCR ran for about 25 cycles with KAPA HiFi HotStart ReadyMix and step-out primers, divided among four 50 microliter reactions. First-round PCR products were gel-purified before further amplification. Illumina Nextera adapters were attached in a second PCR of around 8 cycles, and the libraries were then purified and pooled. A 50-nucleotide 5' read captured the UMI barcode for each TCRbeta molecule. The paper's data handling went like this. The MIGEC toolkit was used to group reads by UMI into consensus reads. Forward and reverse consensus reads were merged with PEAR to produce final reads. A custom decontamination script removed identical UMI-sequence pairs shared across libraries, treating them as cross-sample contamination. V(D)J assignment and CDR3 extraction were performed with MIGMAP, a wrapper around IgBLAST. A TCR clonotype was defined by an identical V gene, J gene and CDR3 amino acid sequence; no sequencing was done for CDR1 and CDR2. TCRdb reprocessing: public reads trimmed at Q25 with fastp, clones called with MiXCR, in-frame beta chains kept. Each entry is one CDR3 protein sequence, shown with its most common DNA and genes. TCRdb's processing, not the authors' own work, is the source of the V and J calls. The sample profile shows more than 1,200 distinct CDR3 sequences; 67% of them were found once. Roughly 36% of the sample comes from the top ten.

Findings and caveats that apply to the study as a whole: Combining 3 or 4 tubes (roughly 27-45 ml blood) brought coverage of the top 10,000 TCRbeta clonotypes close to saturation. The 1,000 most abundant TCRbeta clonotypes from the pooled draws were found in every single 10 ml sample. EDTA tubes required immediate fractionation, limiting use in multi-site collections. Pooling tubes did not make the overlap of rare TCRbeta clonotypes any better, which implies that much larger blood volumes would be needed to capture those rare clonotypes. A full plateau was not reached by TCRbeta rarefaction curves, suggesting under-sequencing or many low-abundance clonotypes. When technical replicate libraries were compared, 90% to 95% of the top 10,000 TCRbeta clonotypes in one library also turned up in the other. Evidence of cross-contamination, likely from batch processing, showed up in one pair of TCRbeta libraries, so the UMI-sequence pairs shared by that pair of libraries were removed.

A word on this clonotype: The antigen it recognizes is unknown. No much larger clone exists at a distance of one base, and base qualities are not known.

This clonotype originated in a human donor in good health. Material for sequencing was peripheral blood.

CDR3 region: CAWSGRNSPLHF. The DNA reads TGTGCCTGGTCCGGCCGAAATTCACCCCTCCACTTT. Recombination connected TRBV30 to TRBJ1-6; the D gene cannot be named for sure. Including cysteine and phenylalanine, the CDR3 has 12 amino acids. The DNA shown is the 36-base CDR3, in frame from base 1. Trimming removed 5 bases from V and 7 bases from J, leaving 9 bases between the germline ends. According to the germline V gene (reference sequence), CDR1 reads GTSNPN and CDR2 reads SVGIG.